The sequence of this T cell receptor beta chain was determined in a study of somatic mutations in cytotoxic T cells in rheumatoid arthritis. Whole-study results and caveats: Among rheumatoid arthritis patients and age-matched healthy controls, CD8+ T-cell clonality was not significantly different. A single CD8+ clone exceeded 20% of CD8+ cells in about an eighth of the 65 patients.

Healthy control participants comprised blood donors of median age roughly 53 years (range roughly 20-70), of whom less than 65% were female. CD4+ cells and CD8+ cells were each obtained through positive magnetic bead selection, and their purity was assessed by flow cytometry. Some clones are missing from TCRdb's copy, which holds only in-frame ones; the method was immunoSEQ multiplex PCR. This sample has around 19,000 clones; about 68% occur once, and the top ten carry roughly 5.2%. Points on this clone: The antigen is undetermined.

There are 15 residues in the CDR3. Per the germline V gene, CDR1 is SGHRS and CDR2 is YFSETQ. V shed 4 bases and J 3 bases; nucleotides not matched to a gene: 7. The chain uses TRBV5-1 and TRBJ1-5, with 7 bases that match TRBD1. The sample comprised CD8+ T cells sorted from blood. The TCR was taken from a man aged 55-75 years in good health. The CDR3 loop is CASSMTGNFNQPQHF. CDR3 coding DNA: TGCGCCAGCAGCATGACAGGGAACTTCAATCAGCCCCAGCATTTT.